The present T cell receptor beta chain was sequenced within a study of shared clonotypes between healthy human individuals. Study at large: Donors had three CD4 naive, three CD4 memory, two CD8 naive and one CD8 memory plate apiece.

TCRdb's copy holds only in-frame clones and misses some; the assay was immunoSEQ multiplex PCR. The sample yields about 2.2 million clones, 85% to 95% seen once. After removal of 5 bases from V and 6 bases from J, the junction contained 5 bases not matched to a gene. This CDR3 spans 13 amino acids. Germline values: CDR1 MDHEN, CDR2 SYDVKM. Broader study findings: Estimated clonotype richness was generally higher in naive than memory subsets. Generation probabilities were higher for clonotypes shared across all four sorted-subset donors than for unshared ones.

About this clone: Antigen unknown.

Naivety among CD8 cells was defined by CD45RO negativity and positive CCR7 selection, thereby excluding terminally differentiated effector memory CD45RA+ cells. This TCR came from a man between 18 and 29 years old in good health. Some clones in this sample may be carry-over from other donors' samples. This rearrangement joins TRBV28 to TRBJ1-1; 8 bases fit TRBD1. Material: naive CD8+ T cells from PBMCs. Here the CDR3 DNA reads TGTGCCAGCAGTCGGGCAGGGGGCGCTGAAGCTTTCTTT. It encodes CASSRAGGAEAFF. Full variable domain (rest looked up from reference TRBV28 and TRBJ1-1): DVKVTQSSRYLVKRTGEKVFLECVQDMDHENMFWYRQDPGLGLRLIYFSYDVKMKEKGDIPEGYSVSREKKERFSLILESASTNQTSMYLCASSRAGGAEAFFGQGTRLTVV.